One sample yielded the 22 T cell receptor beta chains listed below, sequenced in a study of memory CD4+ T cells and cytomegalovirus serostatus. Method: immunoSEQ multiplex PCR; TCRdb's copy keeps in-frame clones and lacks some. The sample gives fewer than 50,000 clones, about 80% of which show up once; about 1.1% is in the top ten. Single viable CD3+CD4+CD8-CD45RO+ cells were sorted as the memory CD4+ T cells. The sequenced sample was memory CD4+ T cells from blood. These receptors were obtained from an adult in good health and CMV-seronegative.

The chain carries TRBV5-6 and TRBJ1-4; maybe TRBD1 (5 bases). V lost 4 bases, J lost 2 bases, and 12 bases lay in between. The CDR3 runs 15 residues. Germline V CDR1 and CDR2: SGHDT, YYEEEE. The CDR3 protein is CASSPWGSTNEKLFF. CDR3 nucleotide sequence: TGTGCCAGCAGCCCATGGGGGTCCACTAATGAAAAACTGTTTTTT.

This sequence joins TRBV7-6 and TRBJ2-5; 8 nucleotides line up with TRBD2. V shed 5 bases and J 5 bases; nucleotides not matched to a gene: 4. The germline V gene has CDR1 SGHVS and CDR2 FNYEAQ. The CDR3 is made up of 13 amino acids. The CDR3 reads CASSGASGETQYF. For the CDR3, the DNA is TGTGCCAGCAGCGGGGCTAGCGGGGAGACCCAGTACTTC.

The chain is built from TRBV25-1 and TRBJ1-2, with D hard to call. Trimming removed 3 bases from V and 3 bases from J, with 11 bases in between. The CDR3 contains 14 residues. The germline V gene has CDR1 MGHDK and CDR2 SYGVNS. CDR3 in amino acids: CASSDHGGDYGYTF. The DNA of the CDR3 is TGTGCCAGCAGTGACCATGGCGGGGACTATGGCTACACCTTC.

The chain has TRBV2 and TRBJ1-5, with 7 bases identical to TRBD1. V shed 8 bases and J 4 bases; nucleotides not matched to a gene: 8. This CDR3 is built from 14 residues. Germline CDR1 reads SNHLY; CDR2 reads FYNNEI. The CDR3 loop reads CASGRQGLNQPQHF. For the CDR3, the DNA is TGTGCCAGCGGTCGACAGGGACTTAATCAGCCCCAGCATTTT.

This clone has only a few counts. One junction end does not reproduce the germline sequence, and a read error may be involved. The chain recombines TRBV2 with TRBJ2-7; D may be TRBD2 (5 bases). The CDR3 extends over 12 amino acids. CDR1 SNHLY and CDR2 FYNNEI come from the germline V gene. The CDR3 protein is CASKLGSDPGDF. In nucleotides, the CDR3 is TGTGCCAGCAAGCTTGGATCGGACCCCGGGGACTTC.

This chain links TRBV19 with TRBJ1-1; TRBD1 agrees at 9 bases. V lost 5 bases to trimming and J lost 5 bases; unmatched junction nucleotides: 15. CDR1 is LNHDA, CDR2 SQIVND, per germline (reference sequence). CDR3 length: 17 residues. CDR3: CASSPSPGQGGRTEAFF. CDR3 in DNA: TGTGCCAGTAGTCCCAGCCCGGGACAGGGAGGGAGGACTGAAGCTTTCTTT.

The genes are TRBV23-1 and TRBJ2-5; the D is unclear. TRBV23-1 is an ORF, with its function uncertain. V gave up 3 bases and J gave up 1 base, with 6 bases separating them. The CDR3 is 13 residues long. The CDR3 protein is CASSQVAQETQYF. In nucleotides, the CDR3 is TGCGCCAGCAGTCAGGTAGCCCAAGAGACCCAGTACTTC.

This clone was picked up one time. The chain has TRBV7-2 and TRBJ2-1; D unresolved. CDR3 length: 14 residues. V lost 1 base to trimming and J lost 10 bases, with 14 bases between them. The germline V gene encodes CDR1 SGHTA and CDR2 FQGNSA. The CDR3 loop is CASSLGTLREEQFF. CDR3 sequence (DNA): TGTGCCAGCAGCTTAGGGACCCTCCGCGAGGAGCAGTTCTTC.

The table lists this clone with a few counts. One end of the junction fails to match germline, which may point to a read error. This rearrangement joins TRBV7-7 to TRBJ2-2, with TRBD1 identical over 9 bases. This CDR3 has 16 residues. CDR1 is SSHAT, CDR2 FNYEAQ, per germline (reference sequence). The CDR3 coding sequence is TGTGCTAGCAACGCCCCCAGGACAGGGGACACCGGGGAGCTGTTTTTT. Residues: CASNAPRTGDTGELFF.

The V and J genes are TRBV12-5 and TRBJ2-1; 12 bases line up with TRBD2. V dropped 4 bases and J dropped 7; count of bases not matched to a gene: 11. This CDR3 has 17 residues. Germline V gives CDR1 LGHNT, CDR2 FRNRAP. CDR3 bases: TGTGCTAGTGGTTCCAACCGACTAGCGGGAGTAGATAATGAGCAGTTCTTC. Its translation: CASGSNRLAGVDNEQFF.

This clone was found a few times. The CDR3 is CAISGTPPREQYF. The DNA for the CDR3 is TGTGCCATCAGTGGGACTCCACCGCGAGAGCAGTACTTC. The chain links TRBV10-3 to TRBJ2-7; D is perhaps TRBD2 (5 bases). CDR3 length: 13 residues. Germline V gene sequence: CDR1 ENHRY, CDR2 SYGVKD. V gave up 4 bases and J gave up 7 bases, with 14 bases separating them.

This clone was recorded only once. The CDR3: CASRGSGSRNYNEQFF. In DNA form, the CDR3 reads TGTGCCAGCAGGGGTAGCGGGAGTAGGAACTACAATGAGCAGTTCTTC. The V gene is TRBV2, the J gene TRBJ2-1; 9 nucleotides align to TRBD2. The junction had 9 bases not matched to a gene; V was cut back by 6 bases and J by 3 bases. Germline V gene lookup returns CDR1 SNHLY and CDR2 FYNNEI. The CDR3 is 16 residues long.

V gene TRBV20-1 combines with J gene TRBJ2-4, with no clear D. CDR3 length: 10 amino acids. Trimming pared 5 bases from V and 7 bases from J, leaving 6 bases between. Per the germline V gene, CDR1 is DFQATT and CDR2 is SNEGSKA (reference sequence). CDR3 sequence (DNA): TGCAGTGCTGGAACGAACATTCAGTACTTC. Its protein is CSAGTNIQYF.

This clone was seen only once. The V call is TRBV29-1, the J call TRBJ1-4; TRBD1 is a possible D gene (6 bases). V was trimmed by 5 bases and J by 7 bases, leaving 14 bases between them. This CDR3 comprises 13 residues. Germline V gives CDR1 SQVTM, CDR2 ANQGSEA. In DNA, the CDR3 is TGCAGCGTTCGCACAGGGTGGGCTGAAAAACTGTTTTTT. Translating it yields CSVRTGWAEKLFF.

This clone was seen just once. The chain recombines TRBV7-2 with TRBJ1-3, with D hard to call. This CDR3 contains 15 residues. Per the germline V gene, CDR1 is SGHTA and CDR2 is FQGNSA. The germline V and J ends were trimmed by 3 bases and 0 bases, with 9 bases remaining between them. CDR3 nucleotides: TGTGCCAGCAGCTTTGCAGCCGACTCTGGAAACACCATATATTTT. It specifies CASSFAADSGNTIYF.

The V call is TRBV30, the J call TRBJ2-5, with D hard to call. The CDR3 contains 11 residues. The V and J ends lost 3 bases and 3 bases respectively, with 5 bases between them. CDR1 and CDR2 from the germline V gene are GTSNPN and SVGIG (reference sequence). Here the CDR3 reads CAWRVEETQYF. In nucleotides, the CDR3 is TGTGCCTGGAGGGTGGAAGAGACCCAGTACTTC.

Only a few counts were recorded for this clone. The chain joins TRBV7-9 to TRBJ2-1; possible D gene TRBD2, 6 bases. This CDR3 is 12 amino acids long. The germline V gene encodes CDR1 SEHNR and CDR2 FQNEAQ (reference sequence). V dropped 8 bases and J dropped 9 bases, with 14 bases sitting between them. CDR3 sequence reads: CASREQRTEQFF. CDR3 nucleotide sequence: TGTGCCAGCCGGGAGCAGAGGACTGAGCAGTTCTTC.

The gene calls are TRBV2 and TRBJ2-1; D possibly corresponds to TRBD2 (6 bases). Germline assignment: CDR1 SNHLY and CDR2 FYNNEI. Deletions cut 7 bases from V and 7 bases from J, with 17 bases between. CDR3 length equals 14 residues. DNA for the CDR3: TGTGCCAGCAACCGGCTTGGGGGGTATAATGAGCAGTTCTTC. Protein sequence: CASNRLGGYNEQFF.

CDR3 amino acids: CASSTGRNYGYTF. For the CDR3, the DNA is TGTGCCAGCAGCACCGGCAGAAACTATGGCTACACCTTC. The V call is TRBV14, the J call TRBJ1-2; D remains ambiguous. Germline-derived CDR1 and CDR2 are SGHDN and FVKESK. With 5 bases removed from V and 2 bases from J, the gap between germline ends came to 9 bases. The CDR3 spans 13 residues.

This clone was seen a few times. The chain combines TRBV19 with TRBJ1-5; D gene unclear. Trimming took off 1 base at V and 5 bases at J, with 6 bases between the two ends. Per the germline V gene, CDR1 is LNHDA and CDR2 is SQIVND (reference sequence). CDR3 length: 13 amino acids. The CDR3 nucleotides are TGTGCCAGTAGTATAGTGAGGGATCAGCCCCAGCATTTT. As protein: CASSIVRDQPQHF.

This chain connects TRBV18 to TRBJ2-3; weak D call: TRBD2 (6 bases). Germline V lookup: CDR1 KGHSH, CDR2 LQKENI. V lost 2 bases and J lost 5, with 11 bases in between. This CDR3 spans 14 amino acids. The CDR3 reads CASSPLGGVDTQYF. CDR3 sequence (DNA): TGTGCCAGCTCACCATTGGGCGGGGTAGATACGCAGTATTTT.

Only one count was recorded for this clone. CDR3 region: CASSAVAGAGNEQFF. The CDR3, as DNA: TGTGCCAGCAGCGCCGTAGCGGGAGCGGGTAATGAGCAGTTCTTC. The chain joins TRBV9 to TRBJ2-1; 9 nucleotides match TRBD2. Germline assignment: CDR1 SGDLS and CDR2 YYNGEE. This CDR3 region has 15 residues. The J segment lost 7 bases and the V segment lost 3 bases, leaving 8 bases of the junction unmatched.